The 4 T cell receptor beta chains below come from one sample, sequenced in a study of T cell repertoires in cytomegalovirus infection. From the reads, TCRdb called clonotypes with MiXCR, one entry per CDR3 protein. The sample shows 480,000 or so distinct CDR3 sequences, 11% of them seen only once. The sample taken for sequencing was PBMCs. The receptor set was obtained from a human donor in good health (CMV status not recorded). Some clones in this sample may be carry-over from other donors' samples.

The table lists this clonotype with many counts. This chain joins TRBV7-3 and TRBJ2-5; tentative D call: TRBD1 (5 bases). Trimming stripped 0 bases from V and 3 bases from J, with 8 bases between. Germline lookup yields CDR1 SGHTA and CDR2 FQGTGA. CDR3 length equals 14 residues. CDR3 in amino acids: CASSLTGLEETQYF. The CDR3 DNA reads as TGTGCCAGCAGCTTAACGGGGCTGGAAGAGACCCAGTACTTC.

This clonotype was seen ten or more times. The chain carries TRBV27 and TRBJ2-2, with 9 bases fitting TRBD1. The CDR3 has 16 residues. Germline CDR1 and CDR2: MNHEY and SMNVEV (reference sequence). Unmatched junction bases numbered 12, after V lost 4 bases and J lost 9 bases. The CDR3 bases are TGTGCCAGCAGTTCCCTGGGACAGGGTCCGAGAAGGGAGCTGTTTTTT. Translation gives CASSSLGQGPRRELFF.

This clonotype was seen many times. The genes are TRBV29-1 and TRBJ2-5, with TRBD1 matching over 7 bases. The V gene's germline CDR1 is SQVTM and CDR2 ANQGSEA. The length of the CDR3 is 12 residues. J gave up 1 base and V 6 bases, and 2 bases lay outside the gene matches. In DNA form, the CDR3 reads TGCAGCGTCGGGACAGTCCAAGAGACCCAGTACTTC. This codes for CSVGTVQETQYF.

This clonotype was detected only a few times. The chain joins TRBV18 to TRBJ2-1; D ambiguous. V lost 1 base and J lost 5, with 12 bases in between. CDR1 and CDR2 from the germline V gene are KGHSH and LQKENI. CDR3 length: 15 amino acids. The CDR3 sequence: CASSPLGLDNNEQFF. The CDR3 bases are TGTGCCAGCTCACCACTTGGGCTAGACAACAATGAGCAGTTCTTC.